Following are 26 T cell receptor beta chains from one sample sequenced in a study of blood T cell repertoires in COVID-19. Produced via immunoSEQ multiplex PCR; TCRdb's table is partial and in-frame only. The table lists 150,000 to 250,000 clones, 80% to 90% of them singletons. The source material was PBMCs or T cells enriched from blood (not recorded which). The receptors come from a man aged 35 to 55 who had recovered from COVID-19.

This sequence joins TRBV19 and TRBJ1-2; D perhaps matches TRBD1 (5 bases). Trimming shortened V by 7 bases and J by 4 bases, and 16 bases separated the two germline ends. Germline CDR1 and CDR2: LNHDA and SQIVND (reference sequence). This CDR3 is built from 14 residues. The CDR3 coding sequence is TGTGCCAGTACCTACGAGGCGGGGCCCTATGGCTACACCTTC. This codes for CASTYEAGPYGYTF.

The chain combines TRBV29-1 with TRBJ1-1; D might be TRBD1 (5 bases). CDR1 is SQVTM, CDR2 ANQGSEA, per germline. This CDR3 is built from 12 residues. V shed 5 bases and J shed 7 bases, with 14 bases lying between them. The CDR3 loop reads CSVLGRGHEAFF. The CDR3 region has the DNA TGCAGCGTTTTGGGAAGGGGCCATGAAGCTTTCTTT.

CDR3 in amino acids: CASNLAGSPDTQYF. In DNA, the CDR3 is TGTGCCAGCAATCTAGCGGGGTCCCCAGATACGCAGTATTTT. V is TRBV11-1 and J is TRBJ2-3, with 9 bases matching TRBD2. J was trimmed by 4 bases and V by 7 bases; bases with no gene match: 6. The CDR3 has 14 residues. CDR1 and CDR2 from the germline V gene are SGHAT and FQDESV (reference sequence).

This clone was seen repeatedly, ten times or more. V is TRBV27 and J is TRBJ2-1; 12 bases match TRBD2. CDR3 length equals 14 residues. Germline CDR1 is MNHEY and CDR2 is SMNVEV (reference sequence). With V trimmed by 5 bases and J by 7 bases, 3 bases remained unmatched. The CDR3 here is CASSGLAGKNEQFF. CDR3 DNA: TGTGCCAGCAGTGGACTAGCGGGAAAGAATGAGCAGTTCTTC.

The chain uses TRBV7-9 and TRBJ2-1, with a tentative D call TRBD2 (6 bases). This CDR3 is built from 18 residues. Trimming cost V 6 bases and J 0 bases, with 21 bases left between them. Germline-derived CDR1 and CDR2 are SEHNR and FQNEAQ (reference sequence). This CDR3 reads CASSSLGGLRSSYNEQFF. Here the CDR3 DNA reads TGTGCCAGCAGTTCCCTCGGGGGTCTGAGGAGCTCCTACAATGAGCAGTTCTTC.

This clone was picked up one time. This chain joins TRBV6-2 or TRBV6-3 and TRBJ1-5; 7 nucleotides align to TRBD1. Looked up from germline, CDR1 is MNHEY and CDR2 is SVGEGT. The CDR3 has 16 amino acids. Trimming cost V 0 bases and J 7 bases; bases outside gene matches: 9. The CDR3 DNA is TGTGCCAGCAGTTACTCCATACAGGGGCAGAGGCAGCCCCAGCATTTT. It is translated as CASSYSIQGQRQPQHF.

The chain uses TRBV10-3 and TRBJ2-2; 10 nucleotides align to TRBD1. In germline, CDR1 is ENHRY, CDR2 SYGVKD. Trimming removed 5 bases from V and 4 bases from J; junction bases left unmatched: 4. This CDR3 region has 15 residues. DNA for the CDR3: TGTGCCATCAGTCCCGGGACAGGGGTCACCGGGGAGCTGTTTTTT. Its protein is CAISPGTGVTGELFF.

This chain connects TRBV6-5 to TRBJ2-5; the D is unclear. Looked up from germline, CDR1 is MNHEY and CDR2 is SVGAGI. This CDR3 has 16 residues. The V gene lost 2 bases and the J gene lost 0 bases, with 13 bases spanning the gap. The CDR3 bases are TGTGCCAGCAGTTACCGAGGATTCCCTAACCAAGAGACCCAGTACTTC. Its translation: CASSYRGFPNQETQYF.

J is TRBJ1-2 and V is TRBV18; 7 bases agree with TRBD1. The CDR3 extends over 17 amino acids. V was clipped by 2 bases and J by 2 bases; unmatched bases: 11. The V gene's germline CDR1 is KGHSH and CDR2 LQKENI. This CDR3 is CASSPAGTVASNYGYTF. In DNA, the CDR3 is TGTGCCAGCTCACCAGCTGGGACAGTAGCTTCAAACTATGGCTACACCTTC. Filled out from reference TRBV18 and TRBJ1-2, the complete variable domain reads NAGVMQNPRHLVRRRGQEARLRCSPMKGHSHVYWYRQLPEEGLKFMVYLQKENIIDESGMPKERFSAEFPKEGPSILRIQQVVRGDSAAYFCASSPAGTVASNYGYTFGSGTRLTVV.

The chain is built from TRBV7-3 and TRBJ2-3, with 9 bases fitting TRBD2. The CDR3 sequence is 15 residues long. V lost 1 base, J lost 5 bases, and 4 bases stayed unmatched. Per the germline V gene, CDR1 is SGHTA and CDR2 is FQGTGA. The CDR3 DNA reads as TGTGCCAGCAGCTTAAATAGCGGGAGCCAAGATACGCAGTATTTT. Translation gives CASSLNSGSQDTQYF.

This clone turned up a few times. The chain uses TRBV4-3 and TRBJ1-6; 9 nucleotides align to TRBD1. V lost 4 bases, J lost 8 bases, and 3 bases stayed unmatched. Germline values: CDR1 LGHNA, CDR2 YSLEER. The CDR3 extends over 14 amino acids. CDR3 in amino acids: CASSLWTGDSPLHF. CDR3 DNA sequence: TGCGCCAGCAGCCTCTGGACAGGGGATTCACCCCTCCACTTT.

This clone was counted a few times. The genes are TRBV7-6 and TRBJ2-3; 7 bases align to TRBD2. Germline V lookup: CDR1 SGHVS, CDR2 FNYEAQ. V trimming: 1 base; J trimming: 2 bases; junction bases outside the gene matches: 15. The length of the CDR3 is 19 residues. CDR3 sequence (DNA): TGTGCCAGCAGCTTAGACCCAGTAGCGGGCCCGGGTCTCACAGATACGCAGTATTTT. This translates into CASSLDPVAGPGLTDTQYF.

This clone showed up just a few times. This sequence joins TRBV15 and TRBJ2-5; D is possibly TRBD1 (5 bases). CDR3 length equals 14 residues. Germline CDR1 and CDR2: LNHNV and YYDKDF (reference sequence). The V end lost 6 bases, the J end lost 4 bases, and 15 bases lay between the germline ends. The CDR3 sequence is CATSHTDRRETQYF. As DNA, the CDR3 is TGTGCCACCAGTCATACTGACAGACGAGAGACCCAGTACTTC.

The J gene is TRBJ1-1, the V gene TRBV7-3; the match to TRBD1 covers 7 bases. The CDR3 is made up of 14 amino acids. Germline CDR1 and CDR2: SGHTA and FQGTGA. The V segment lost 5 bases and the J segment 5 bases; nucleotides outside the gene matches: 8. CDR3 protein: CASSQGGRTTEAFF. The DNA of the CDR3 is TGTGCCAGCAGCCAGGGGGGACGAACGACTGAAGCTTTCTTT.

The V call is TRBV18, the J call TRBJ1-1, with D unresolved. The V gene's germline CDR1 is KGHSH and CDR2 LQKENI. This CDR3 is 15 amino acids long. V lost 3 bases to trimming and J lost 0 bases, with 11 bases between them. CDR3 residues: CASSPPMGMNTEAFF. CDR3 DNA: TGTGCCAGCTCACCCCCCATGGGCATGAACACTGAAGCTTTCTTT.

The rearrangement uses TRBV9 and TRBJ2-5; tentative D call: TRBD1 (6 bases). Germline CDR1 and CDR2: SGDLS and YYNGEE. This CDR3 is 15 amino acids long. Trimming stripped 3 bases from V and 2 bases from J, with 14 bases between. CDR3 nucleotide sequence: TGTGCCAGCAGCGCCGGAGGCAGGGGACAAGAGACCCAGTACTTC. Translating gives CASSAGGRGQETQYF.

This clone was seen once. This chain connects TRBV5-1 to TRBJ1-5; 7 bases align to TRBD1. Looked up from germline, CDR1 is SGHRS and CDR2 is YFSETQ. The CDR3 spans 14 residues. Trimming at V came to 4 bases and at J to 5 bases, leaving 6 bases not matched to a gene. CDR3 loop: CASSLTGSDQPQHF. CDR3 bases: TGCGCCAGCAGCCTGACAGGGAGTGATCAGCCCCAGCATTTT.

V is TRBV6-4 and J is TRBJ2-5; the match to TRBD1 covers 12 bases. Trimming cost V 5 bases and J 4 bases; bases outside gene matches: 8. The V gene's germline CDR1 is MRHNA and CDR2 SNTAGT. The CDR3 sequence is 16 residues long. CDR3 DNA: TGTGCCAGCAGTCCCCGGGACAGGGGGCGAGGAGAGACCCAGTACTTC. Protein product: CASSPRDRGRGETQYF.

This chain connects TRBV27 to TRBJ1-5; TRBD1 matches at 7 bases. Losses at the gene ends were 5 bases for V and 4 bases for J; bases not matched to a gene: 5. This CDR3 is 14 amino acids long. Germline assignment: CDR1 MNHEY and CDR2 SMNVEV (reference sequence). CDR3 residues: CASSPRDSNQPQHF. CDR3 bases: TGTGCCAGCAGTCCAAGGGACAGTAATCAGCCCCAGCATTTT.

There are a few counts of this clone. The germline gene is not matched at one end of the junction; a read error may be the cause. The CDR3 DNA reads TGTGCCAGCAGGATCCGACAGCTCACTGAGGCTTTCTTT. Amino acids: CASRIRQLTEAFF. This rearrangement joins TRBV28 to TRBJ1-1, with D perhaps TRBD1 (5 bases). Germline values: CDR1 MDHEN, CDR2 SYDVKM. CDR3 length: 13 amino acids.

The chain links TRBV9 to TRBJ2-7; 8 bases are shared with TRBD2. With 0 bases clipped from V and 5 bases from J, the junction kept 13 bases outside the gene matches. The germline CDR1 and CDR2 sequences are SGDLS and YYNGEE. The CDR3 length is 17 residues. The CDR3 DNA sequence: TGTGCCAGCAGCGTAGGACTTACTATGCGGGAGGCGGACGAGCAGTACTTC. Amino acid sequence: CASSVGLTMREADEQYF.

The V and J genes are TRBV9 and TRBJ2-1; TRBD2 aligns across 10 bases. V lost 2 bases, J lost 5 bases, and 16 bases stayed unmatched. The CDR3 loop spans 19 amino acids. CDR1 and CDR2 (germline): SGDLS, YYNGEE. CDR3 region: CASSVRLAGASLQDNEQFF. In DNA form, the CDR3 reads TGTGCCAGCAGCGTTCGACTAGCGGGCGCCTCACTTCAAGACAATGAGCAGTTCTTC.

The V gene is TRBV7-8, the J gene TRBJ2-2; D is possibly TRBD2 (7 bases). CDR3 length: 15 residues. Trimming left V 1 base short and J 7 bases short, with 13 bases between. Germline CDR1 and CDR2: SGHVS and FQNEAQ. CDR3 loop: CASSLVGLGGGELFF. The CDR3 nucleotides read TGTGCCAGCAGCTTAGTAGGACTAGGGGGCGGGGAGCTGTTTTTT.

About this clone itself: The germline gene is not matched at one end of the junction; a read error may be the cause. V usage is TRBV2 and J usage is TRBJ2-1; perhaps TRBD2 as D (6 bases). The CDR3 has 14 residues. Germline CDR1 and CDR2: SNHLY and FYNNEI. The CDR3 nucleotides read TGTGCTAGCAGGGCACTTGCGACGGGGGATGAGCAGTTCTTC. Amino acid sequence: CASRALATGDEQFF.

V and J are TRBV30 and TRBJ1-6; no clear D gene. The V gene lost 4 bases and the J gene lost 3 bases, with 7 bases spanning the gap. This CDR3 is 13 amino acids long. From germline, CDR1 is GTSNPN and CDR2 SVGIG (reference sequence). CDR3 amino acids: CAWTRGYNSPLHF. The DNA for the CDR3 is TGTGCCTGGACACGGGGCTATAATTCACCCCTCCACTTT.

The rearrangement links TRBV7-2 to TRBJ1-1; possible D gene TRBD1, 6 bases. The CDR3 is made up of 13 amino acids. Germline V gives CDR1 SGHTA, CDR2 FQGNSA. Trimming shortened V by 1 base and J by 6 bases, and 9 bases separated the two germline ends. The CDR3 sequence: CASSLVQGAEAFF. The CDR3 DNA sequence: TGTGCCAGCAGCTTAGTACAGGGAGCTGAAGCTTTCTTT.